This TCR beta chain originates from a study of T-cell memory formation after mild COVID-19. The overall study: The study found TCR clusters largely donor specific.

For this clonotype: The junction differs from germline at one of its ends, possibly a read error.

TCRdb independently ran MiXCR on the 5' RACE reads; one entry per CDR3 protein. The profile shows fewer than 150,000 distinct CDR3 sequences, approximately 17% of them singletons. Germline V lookup: CDR1 SGHVS, CDR2 FNYEAQ. This CDR3 spans 15 amino acids. This receptor was obtained from a man younger than 35 who had mild COVID-19 (a few samples of this study predate the infection). Cell type and time point are not known. The source material was PBMCs or a T cell subset sorted from them (not recorded which). This sequence joins TRBV7-6 and TRBJ1-5, with D unclear. The chain's CDR3 is CASILASGLNQPQHF. The CDR3, as DNA: TGTGCCAGCATCTTAGCCAGTGGCCTAAACCAGCCCCAGCATTTT.